Shown below are 22 T cell receptor beta chains from a single sample sequenced in a study of T cells in Graves' hyperthyroidism and ophthalmopathy. The CDR3 regions of TCR beta were amplified from RNA transcripts. During a first-round RT-PCR of the TCR CDR3, the HTBI primer set was used. TCRdb processed the multiplex PCR reads anew with MiXCR; each CDR3 protein has one entry. The sample lists some 600,000 distinct CDR3 sequences; about 15% were seen once. The sequenced material came from blood. The receptor set was obtained from a woman under 40 with Graves' hyperthyroidism that later progressed to Graves' ophthalmopathy.

The chain uses TRBV12-5 and TRBJ2-7; 10 bases agree with TRBD2. With 4 bases clipped from V and 0 bases from J, the junction kept 3 bases outside the gene matches. CDR3 length equals 15 residues. Per germline, CDR1 LGHNT and CDR2 FRNRAP. The CDR3, as DNA: TGTGCTAGTGGTTCTTGGACTAGCGGCTCCTACGAGCAGTACTTC. This sequence encodes CASGSWTSGSYEQYF. The full variable domain, completed using reference TRBV12-5 and TRBJ2-7, is DARVTQTPRHKVTEMGQEVTMRCQPILGHNTVFWYRQTMMQGLELLAYFRNRAPLDDSGMPKDRFSAEMPDATLATLKIQPSEPRDSAVYFCASGSWTSGSYEQYFGPGTRLTVT.

This clonotype was counted only a few times. The chain uses TRBV5-6 and TRBJ1-2; TRBD1 matches 10 bases. Trimming cost V 4 bases and J 7 bases; bases outside gene matches: 7. The CDR3 has 14 residues. CDR1 and CDR2 (germline): SGHDT, YYEEEE. This CDR3 reads CASSPRDRGRGYTF. In DNA, the CDR3 is TGTGCCAGCAGCCCCCGGGACAGGGGACGTGGCTACACCTTC.

This clonotype was seen repeatedly, ten times or more. The chain recombines TRBV6-1 with TRBJ2-1; 12 nucleotides line up with TRBD2. The V gene's germline CDR1 is MNHNS and CDR2 SASEGT. The CDR3 has 15 residues. V lost 7 bases to trimming and J lost 4 bases; unmatched junction nucleotides: 5. DNA for the CDR3: TGTGCCAGCACCCGACTAGCGGGAGAGTACAATGAGCAGTTCTTC. It codes for CASTRLAGEYNEQFF.

Concerning this clonotype itself: With a much larger clone just one base away, this may be a read error. V usage is TRBV13 and J usage is TRBJ2-2; tentatively, D is TRBD1 (7 bases). Per the germline V gene, CDR1 is PRHDT and CDR2 is FYEKMQ (reference sequence). The CDR3 extends over 16 amino acids. The CDR3 region is CAGSLDSRGDTGELFF. The CDR3 region has the DNA TGTGCCGGCAGCTTAGATTCCAGGGGGGACACCGGGGAGCTGTTTTTT.

The sample holds many counts of this clonotype. J is TRBJ1-1 and V is TRBV2, with D unclear. CDR1 is SNHLY and CDR2 is FYNNEI in the germline V gene. The CDR3 is 13 residues long. The V end was cut by 6 bases, the J end by 0 bases, with 8 bases between. CDR3 residues: CASRSSVNTEAFF. The CDR3 bases are TGTGCCAGCAGGTCCAGTGTGAACACTGAAGCTTTCTTT.

The CDR3 reads CASSQEGLAGGYYNEQFF. In DNA form, the CDR3 reads TGTGCCAGCAGCCAGGAGGGACTAGCGGGAGGGTATTACAATGAGCAGTTCTTC. The gene calls are TRBV3-1 and TRBJ2-1; 16 nucleotides align to TRBD2. The CDR3 extends over 18 amino acids. Germline CDR1 reads LGHDT; CDR2 reads YNNKEL (reference sequence). The J segment lost 4 bases and the V segment lost 3 bases, leaving 6 bases of the junction unmatched.

The chain has TRBV5-1 and TRBJ2-1, with D uncertain. Germline values: CDR1 SGHRS, CDR2 YFSETQ. CDR3 length: 16 amino acids. Deletions cut 0 bases from V and 0 bases from J, with 10 bases between. The CDR3 sequence: CASSLEATLSYNEQFF. CDR3 bases: TGCGCCAGCAGCTTGGAAGCAACCCTCTCCTACAATGAGCAGTTCTTC.

This clonotype was seen repeatedly, ten times or more. V and J are TRBV14 and TRBJ2-1; D is unresolved. Trimming removed 5 bases from V and 0 bases from J, with 14 bases in between. The CDR3 loop spans 16 amino acids. Per germline, CDR1 SGHDN and CDR2 FVKESK. The CDR3 reads CASSSRTGSSYNEQFF. The DNA for the CDR3 is TGTGCCAGCAGCTCTAGAACCGGTAGCTCCTACAATGAGCAGTTCTTC.

This clonotype was seen a few times. This chain joins TRBV20-1 and TRBJ2-7; D may correspond to TRBD1 or TRBD2 (5 bases each). CDR1 is DFQATT and CDR2 is SNEGSKA in the germline V gene (reference sequence). The V gene lost 5 bases and the J gene lost 2 bases, with 13 bases spanning the gap. The CDR3 runs to 13 residues. This chain's CDR3 is CSAGGPDTYEQYF. The CDR3 DNA reads as TGCAGTGCTGGGGGACCGGATACCTACGAGCAGTACTTC.

This clonotype was detected ten times or more. The V gene is TRBV11-2, the J gene TRBJ2-5; 8 bases are a match to TRBD1. The ends lost 4 bases at V and 4 bases at J; junction bases unmatched: 8. Germline CDR1 reads SGHAT; CDR2 reads FQNNGV. This CDR3 spans 15 amino acids. CDR3 amino acids: CASSSPGQGGETQYF. CDR3 nucleotide sequence: TGTGCCAGCAGCTCGCCCGGACAGGGAGGAGAGACCCAGTACTTC.

J is TRBJ1-3 and V is TRBV6-1; no reliable D call. Looked up from germline, CDR1 is MNHNS and CDR2 is SASEGT. CDR3 length equals 15 residues. With 3 bases removed from V and 0 bases from J, the gap between germline ends came to 9 bases. The CDR3 bases are TGTGCCAGCAGTGAGATATTGGGCTCTGGAAACACCATATATTTT. It yields the protein CASSEILGSGNTIYF.

This clonotype appeared many times. This chain connects TRBV2 to TRBJ1-5; no clear D. The germline CDR1 and CDR2 sequences are SNHLY and FYNNEI. The CDR3 has 14 amino acids. V shed 2 bases and J shed 4 bases, with 9 bases lying between them. CDR3 residues: CASSELPANQPQHF. Written as DNA, the CDR3 is TGTGCCAGCAGTGAACTCCCGGCTAATCAGCCCCAGCATTTT.

CDR3 sequence reads: CASTGNLNQPQHF. The CDR3 region has the DNA TGTGCCAGCACTGGTAATCTCAATCAGCCCCAGCATTTT. The J gene is TRBJ1-5, the V gene TRBV6-1; D is uncertain. Germline assignment: CDR1 MNHNS and CDR2 SASEGT. The CDR3 sequence is 13 residues long. With 7 bases removed from V and 3 bases from J, the gap between germline ends came to 10 bases.

This clonotype showed up many times. The rearrangement joins TRBV20-1 to TRBJ1-6; D is possibly TRBD1 (5 bases). From germline, CDR1 is DFQATT and CDR2 SNEGSKA (reference sequence). This CDR3 region has 15 residues. V was clipped by 0 bases and J by 6 bases, with 12 bases between them. The CDR3 spells CSARDREGVNSPLHF. Here the CDR3 DNA reads TGCAGTGCTAGAGATCGGGAAGGGGTTAATTCACCCCTCCACTTT.

This clonotype was found many times. The chain is built from TRBV12-3 or TRBV12-4 and TRBJ2-3; TRBD2 agrees at 11 bases. The CDR3 spans 15 residues. V was pared by 6 bases and J by 1 base, with 3 bases of the junction left unmatched. The CDR3 DNA is TGTGCCAGCAGGACGGGACTAGCGGGCACAGATACGCAGTATTTT. This translates into CASRTGLAGTDTQYF.

In this sample, this clonotype turned up a few times. V usage is TRBV19 and J usage is TRBJ2-1; 9 bases map to TRBD2. CDR1 is LNHDA, CDR2 SQIVND, per germline (reference sequence). V lost 5 bases to trimming and J lost 5 bases; unmatched junction nucleotides: 4. This CDR3 spans 14 amino acids. The CDR3 is CASSQTSGNNEQFF. The CDR3 DNA follows: TGTGCCAGTAGTCAGACTAGCGGAAACAATGAGCAGTTCTTC.

This clonotype was recorded at least ten times. The V call is TRBV7-9, the J call TRBJ2-5; 11 bases are a match to TRBD2. The J segment lost 4 bases and the V segment lost 5 bases, leaving 9 bases of the junction unmatched. The CDR3 consists of 16 residues. Germline CDR1 is SEHNR and CDR2 is FQNEAQ (reference sequence). DNA for the CDR3: TGTGCCAGCAGCCCGGACGGGCTAGCGGGAGGAGAGACCCAGTACTTC. Amino acids: CASSPDGLAGGETQYF. Full variable domain (rest looked up from reference TRBV7-9 and TRBJ2-5): DTGVSQNPRHKITKRGQNVTFRCDPISEHNRLYWYRQTLGQGPEFLTYFQNEAQLEKSRLLSDRFSAERPKGSFSTLEIQRTEQGDSAMYLCASSPDGLAGGETQYFGPGTRLLVL.

This clonotype was observed many times. V is TRBV20-1 and J is TRBJ1-3, with TRBD1 identical over 7 bases. The CDR3 covers 14 residues. With 5 bases clipped from V and 0 bases from J, the junction kept 4 bases outside the gene matches. From germline, CDR1 is DFQATT and CDR2 SNEGSKA (reference sequence). DNA for the CDR3: TGCAGTGCTTGGGACAGAATCTCTGGAAACACCATATATTTT. Translated, it gives CSAWDRISGNTIYF.

The J gene is TRBJ1-2, the V gene TRBV5-1, with D perhaps matching TRBD1 (5 bases). Germline assignment: CDR1 SGHRS and CDR2 YFSETQ. This CDR3 spans 13 amino acids. Trimming stripped 4 bases from V and 8 bases from J, with 15 bases between. CDR3 nucleotides: TGCGCCAGCAGCCTCAGGGCCTCAGAAGGCTACACCTTC. It specifies CASSLRASEGYTF. The full variable domain, with the rest looked up from reference TRBV5-1 and TRBJ1-2, is KAGVTQTPRYLIKTRGQQVTLSCSPISGHRSVSWYQQTPGQGLQFLFEYFSETQRNKGNFPGRFSGRQFSNSRSEMNVSTLELGDSALYLCASSLRASEGYTFGSGTRLTVV.

This clonotype has a handful of counts. The gene calls are TRBV9 and TRBJ2-2; D might be TRBD2 (7 bases). The CDR3 is 11 residues long. Germline lookup yields CDR1 SGDLS and CDR2 YYNGEE. Trimming stripped 5 bases from V and 12 bases from J, with 11 bases between. The CDR3 nucleotides are TGTGCCAGCAGGAGGGGGGGACAGCTGTTTTTT. Amino acids: CASRRGGQLFF.

This clonotype was detected only a few times. The chain couples TRBV9 to TRBJ2-7; D ambiguous. Germline V gene lookup returns CDR1 SGDLS and CDR2 YYNGEE. Trimming shortened V by 0 bases and J by 2 bases, and 15 bases separated the two germline ends. The CDR3 runs 16 residues. CDR3 DNA sequence: TGTGCCAGCAGCGTAGCCCCCCTAGTGGGGACCTACGAGCAGTACTTC. Translation: CASSVAPLVGTYEQYF.

The chain links TRBV20-1 to TRBJ1-2, with D possibly TRBD1 on 6 matching bases. Germline loops: CDR1 DFQATT, CDR2 SNEGSKA (reference sequence). The CDR3 runs to 11 residues. With 6 bases removed from V and 5 bases from J, the gap between germline ends came to 10 bases. The CDR3 region has the DNA TGCAGTGCGGAGGGGGGTTATGGCTACACCTTC. Protein: CSAEGGYGYTF.